This T cell receptor (beta chain) was obtained from a study of blood T cell repertoires in COVID-19. Germline assignment: CDR1 LGHNA and CDR2 YNFKEQ. J was trimmed by 6 bases and V by 2 bases; bases with no gene match: 7. The CDR3 sequence is 17 residues long. Clones were read by immunoSEQ multiplex PCR, and TCRdb kept only the in-frame ones, dropping some. Counted here are 150,000 to 200,000 clones, over 75% occurring once; the ten biggest clones make up around a sixth. The TCR was taken from a person aged 70 to 79 with COVID-19, enrolled during active disease. The specimen sequenced was peripheral blood. The V call is TRBV4-2, the J call TRBJ2-2, with 12 bases lining up with TRBD2. CDR3 bases: TGTGCCAGCAGCCAACATCTACTAGCGGGAGGTTCCGGGGAGCTGTTTTTT. Protein sequence: CASSQHLLAGGSGELFF.